Described below is a single TCR beta chain sequence and its context. The data were obtained in a study of blood T cell repertoires in COVID-19. Study background: T cells, B-cell-depleted T cells, or PBMCs provided the cDNA or gDNA that served as material.

Ages ranged from roughly 18 to 100 years, with residence in about two dozen US areas. The recovered donors of Cohort 3 showed two negative PCRs, clearance, or symptom resolution. The CDR3 extends over 15 amino acids. Measured with immunoSEQ multiplex PCR; TCRdb has only the in-frame clones, and not every one. Of approximately 200,000 clones listed, roughly 82% are singletons. What was sequenced was PBMCs or T cells enriched from blood (not recorded which). This chain connects TRBV21-1 to TRBJ2-7; the table's D call of TRBD1 was not tested on the DNA. TRBV21-1 is termed a pseudogene. This clonotype originated in a woman aged 25 to 39 who had recovered from COVID-19. DNA of the CDR3: TGTGCCAGCAGCCTCCGGGACAGGGGGCCCTACGAGCAGTACTTC. Its protein is CASSLRDRGPYEQYF.